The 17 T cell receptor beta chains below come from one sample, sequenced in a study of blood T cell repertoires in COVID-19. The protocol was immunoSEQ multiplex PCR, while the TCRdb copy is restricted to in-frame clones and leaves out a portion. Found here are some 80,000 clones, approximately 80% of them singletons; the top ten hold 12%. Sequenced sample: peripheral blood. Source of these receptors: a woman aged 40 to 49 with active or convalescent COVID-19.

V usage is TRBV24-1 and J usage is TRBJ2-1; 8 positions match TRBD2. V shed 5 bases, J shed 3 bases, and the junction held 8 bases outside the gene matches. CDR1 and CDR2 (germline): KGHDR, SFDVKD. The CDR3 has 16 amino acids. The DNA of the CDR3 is TGTGCCACCAGTGGTCTAAGCGGGGGCGGCTACAATGAGCAGTTCTTC. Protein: CATSGLSGGGYNEQFF.

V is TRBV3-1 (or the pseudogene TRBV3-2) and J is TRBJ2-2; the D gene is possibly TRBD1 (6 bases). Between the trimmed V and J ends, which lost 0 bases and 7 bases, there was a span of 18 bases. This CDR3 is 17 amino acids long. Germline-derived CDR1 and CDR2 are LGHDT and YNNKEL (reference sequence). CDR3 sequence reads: CASSQEGRGGKYGELFF. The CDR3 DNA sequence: TGTGCCAGCAGCCAAGAGGGACGAGGGGGAAAATACGGGGAGCTGTTTTTT.

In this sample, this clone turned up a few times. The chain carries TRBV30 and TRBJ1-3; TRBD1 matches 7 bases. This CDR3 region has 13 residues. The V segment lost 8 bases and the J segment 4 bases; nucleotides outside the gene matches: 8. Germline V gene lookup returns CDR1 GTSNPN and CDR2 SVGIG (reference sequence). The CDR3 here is CARTTGAGNTIYF. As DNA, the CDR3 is TGTGCCCGGACAACAGGGGCGGGAAACACCATATATTTT.

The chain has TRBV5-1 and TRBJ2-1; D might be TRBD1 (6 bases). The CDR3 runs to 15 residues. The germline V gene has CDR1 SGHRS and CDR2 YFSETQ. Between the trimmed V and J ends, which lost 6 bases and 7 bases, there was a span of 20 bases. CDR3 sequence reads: CASTLGQGLYNEQFF. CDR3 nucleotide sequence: TGCGCCAGCACCCTGGGGCAGGGGTTATATAATGAGCAGTTCTTC.

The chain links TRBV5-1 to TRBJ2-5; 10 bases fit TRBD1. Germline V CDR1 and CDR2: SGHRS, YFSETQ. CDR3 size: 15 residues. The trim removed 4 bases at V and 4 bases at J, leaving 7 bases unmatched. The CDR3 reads CASSDLRTGGETQYF. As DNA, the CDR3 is TGCGCCAGCAGCGACCTGAGGACAGGGGGAGAGACCCAGTACTTC.

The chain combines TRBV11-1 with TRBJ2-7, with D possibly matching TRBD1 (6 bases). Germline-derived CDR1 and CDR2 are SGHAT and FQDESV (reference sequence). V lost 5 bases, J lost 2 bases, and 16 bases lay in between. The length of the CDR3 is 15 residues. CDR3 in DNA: TGTGCCAGCAGCAATCGACAGGAGCCCCCCTACGAGCAGTACTTC. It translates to CASSNRQEPPYEQYF.

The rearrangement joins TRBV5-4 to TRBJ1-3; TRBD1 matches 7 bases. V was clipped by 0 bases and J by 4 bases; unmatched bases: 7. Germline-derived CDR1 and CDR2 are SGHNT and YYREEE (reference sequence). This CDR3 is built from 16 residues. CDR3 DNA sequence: TGTGCCAGCAGCTTGGGGGTGACAGGGATCGGAAACACCATATATTTT. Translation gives CASSLGVTGIGNTIYF.

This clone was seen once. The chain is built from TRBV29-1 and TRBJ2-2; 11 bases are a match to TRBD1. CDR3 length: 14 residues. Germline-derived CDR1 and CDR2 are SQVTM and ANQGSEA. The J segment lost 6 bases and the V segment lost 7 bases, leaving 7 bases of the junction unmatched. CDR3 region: CSALGTGGSGELFF. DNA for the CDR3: TGCAGCGCCCTCGGGACAGGGGGATCCGGGGAGCTGTTTTTT.

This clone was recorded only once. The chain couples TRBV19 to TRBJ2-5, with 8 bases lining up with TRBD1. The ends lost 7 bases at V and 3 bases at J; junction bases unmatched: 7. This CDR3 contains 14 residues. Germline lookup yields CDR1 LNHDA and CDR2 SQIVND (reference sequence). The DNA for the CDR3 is TGTGCCAGTAATTCCGGACAGGGCGAAGAGACCCAGTACTTC. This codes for CASNSGQGEETQYF.

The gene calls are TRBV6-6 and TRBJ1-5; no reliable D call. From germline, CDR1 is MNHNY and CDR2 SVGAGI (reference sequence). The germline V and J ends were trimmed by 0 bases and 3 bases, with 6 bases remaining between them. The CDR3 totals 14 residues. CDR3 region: CASSYSEDNQPQHF. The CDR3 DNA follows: TGTGCCAGCAGTTACTCGGAGGACAATCAGCCCCAGCATTTT.

In DNA, the CDR3 is TGTGCCAGCAGTTACAGGGAGAACTATGGCTACACCTTC. Translated: CASSYRENYGYTF. This chain connects TRBV2 to TRBJ1-2; a possible D gene is TRBD1 (6 bases). The CDR3 loop spans 13 amino acids. Trimming pared 5 bases from V and 2 bases from J, leaving 9 bases between. Germline CDR1 and CDR2: SNHLY and FYNNEI.

The DNA for the CDR3 is TGTGCCAGCAGCTTAGGACAGTACATGGGGCAGTTCTTC. Its protein is CASSLGQYMGQFF. This sequence joins TRBV7-9 and TRBJ2-1, with a possible D match to TRBD1 (5 bases). V dropped 1 base and J dropped 12 bases, with 13 bases sitting between them. This CDR3 has 13 residues. CDR1 SEHNR and CDR2 FQNEAQ come from the germline V gene (reference sequence).

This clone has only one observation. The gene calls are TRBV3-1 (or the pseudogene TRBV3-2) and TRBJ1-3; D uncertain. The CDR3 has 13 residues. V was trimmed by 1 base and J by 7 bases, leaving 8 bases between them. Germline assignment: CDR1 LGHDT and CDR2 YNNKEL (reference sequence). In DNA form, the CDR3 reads TGTGCCAGCAGCCAAGGCAGAAAGAACACCATATATTTT. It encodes CASSQGRKNTIYF.

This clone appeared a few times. Written as DNA, the CDR3 is TGTGCCAGCAGCCAACAGGGAAGGAACACTGAAGCTTTCTTT. As protein: CASSQQGRNTEAFF. The V gene is TRBV2, the J gene TRBJ1-1; D may be TRBD1 (6 bases). V lost 6 bases and J 1 base, leaving 12 bases between the germline ends. Germline CDR1 SNHLY, CDR2 FYNNEI. There are 14 residues in the CDR3.

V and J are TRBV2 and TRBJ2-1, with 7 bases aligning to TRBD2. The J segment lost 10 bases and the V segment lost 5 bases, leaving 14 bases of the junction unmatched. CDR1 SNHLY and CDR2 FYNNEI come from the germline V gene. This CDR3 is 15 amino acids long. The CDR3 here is CASSYGGGPVTEQFF. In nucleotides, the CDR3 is TGTGCCAGCAGTTACGGGGGAGGGCCGGTTACGGAGCAGTTCTTC.

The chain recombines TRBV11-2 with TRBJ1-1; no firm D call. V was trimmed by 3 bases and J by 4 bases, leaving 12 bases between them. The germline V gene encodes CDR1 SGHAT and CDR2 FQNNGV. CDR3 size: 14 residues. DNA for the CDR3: TGTGCCAGCAGCTTCGGGCGGCGGGGCACTGAAGCTTTCTTT. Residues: CASSFGRRGTEAFF.

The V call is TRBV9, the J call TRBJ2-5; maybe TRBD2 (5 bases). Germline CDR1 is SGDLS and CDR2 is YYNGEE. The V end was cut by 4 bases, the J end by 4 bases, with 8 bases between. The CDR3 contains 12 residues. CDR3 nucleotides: TGTGCCAGCAGCATCCGGGGAGAGACCCAGTACTTC. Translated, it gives CASSIRGETQYF.